Reported below is one TCR beta chain. Its antigen remains unknown. The data were taken from a study of shared clonotypes between healthy human individuals. Overall study: Contributing individuals were a couple of females and three males aged 18 to 49.

The CDR3 is made up of 17 amino acids. The germline CDR1 and CDR2 sequences are MDHEN and SYDVKM. V dropped 2 bases and J dropped 2; count of bases not matched to a gene: 9. Running of the assay took place at deep level. Profiling relied on immunoSEQ multiplex PCR, and the TCRdb table lists in-frame clones only, not all of them. The sample lists hundreds of thousands of clones, about four fifths occurring once. Study-level findings and limits: Exclusively blood specimens were collected; tissue repertoires likely differ.

Healthy HIV-negative adults without recent acute infections or vaccinations served as donors. This receptor was identified in a woman aged 40 to 50 in good health. Some clones in this sample may be carry-over from other donors' samples. Material: PBMCs. The chain recombines TRBV28 with TRBJ1-5; 7 nucleotides align to TRBD1. CDR3 sequence reads: CASSLRDRPGGNQPQHF. The CDR3 DNA follows: TGTGCCAGCAGTTTACGGGACAGACCGGGGGGCAATCAGCCCCAGCATTTT.